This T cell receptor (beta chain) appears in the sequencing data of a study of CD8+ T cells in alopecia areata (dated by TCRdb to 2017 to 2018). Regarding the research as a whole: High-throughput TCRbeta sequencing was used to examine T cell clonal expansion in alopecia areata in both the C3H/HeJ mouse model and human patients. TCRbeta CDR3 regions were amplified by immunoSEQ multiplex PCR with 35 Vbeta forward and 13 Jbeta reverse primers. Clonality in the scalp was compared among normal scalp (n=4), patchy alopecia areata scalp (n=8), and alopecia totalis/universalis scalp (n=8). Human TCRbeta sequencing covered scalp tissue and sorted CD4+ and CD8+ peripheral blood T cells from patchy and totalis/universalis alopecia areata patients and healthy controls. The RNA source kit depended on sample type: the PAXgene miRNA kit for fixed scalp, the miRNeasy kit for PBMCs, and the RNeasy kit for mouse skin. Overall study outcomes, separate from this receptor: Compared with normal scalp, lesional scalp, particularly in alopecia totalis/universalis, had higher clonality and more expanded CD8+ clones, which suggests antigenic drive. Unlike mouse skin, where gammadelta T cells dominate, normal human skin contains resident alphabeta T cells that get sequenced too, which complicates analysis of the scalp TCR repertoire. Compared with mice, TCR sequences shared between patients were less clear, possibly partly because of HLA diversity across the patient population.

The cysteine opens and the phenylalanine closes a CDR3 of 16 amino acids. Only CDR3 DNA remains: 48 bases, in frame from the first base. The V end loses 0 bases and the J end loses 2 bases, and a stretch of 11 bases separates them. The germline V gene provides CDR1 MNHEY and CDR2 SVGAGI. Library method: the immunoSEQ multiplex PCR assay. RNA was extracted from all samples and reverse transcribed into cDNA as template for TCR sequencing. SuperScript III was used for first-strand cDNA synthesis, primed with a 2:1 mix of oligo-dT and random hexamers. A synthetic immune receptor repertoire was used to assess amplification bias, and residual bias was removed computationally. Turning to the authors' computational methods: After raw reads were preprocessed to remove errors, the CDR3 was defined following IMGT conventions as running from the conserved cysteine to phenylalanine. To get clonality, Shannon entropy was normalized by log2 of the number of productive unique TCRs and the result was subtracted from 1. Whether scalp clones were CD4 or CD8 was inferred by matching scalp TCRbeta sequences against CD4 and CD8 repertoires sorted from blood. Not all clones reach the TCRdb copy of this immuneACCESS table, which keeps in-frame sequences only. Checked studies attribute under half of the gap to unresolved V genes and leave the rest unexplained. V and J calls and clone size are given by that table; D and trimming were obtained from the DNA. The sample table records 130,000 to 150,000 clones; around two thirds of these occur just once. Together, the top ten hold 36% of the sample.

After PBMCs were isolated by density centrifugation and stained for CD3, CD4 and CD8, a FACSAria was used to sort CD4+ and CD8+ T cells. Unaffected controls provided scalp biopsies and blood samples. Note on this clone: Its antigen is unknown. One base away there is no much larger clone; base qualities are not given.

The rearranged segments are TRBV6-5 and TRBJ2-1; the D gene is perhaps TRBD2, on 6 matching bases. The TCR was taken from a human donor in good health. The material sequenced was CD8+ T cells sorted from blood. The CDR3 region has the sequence CASSYSVGEAYNEQFF. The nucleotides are TGTGCCAGCAGTTACTCGGTGGGGGAGGCCTACAATGAGCAGTTCTTC.